One and the same sample provided the 7 T cell receptor beta chains below, sequenced in a study of T cell repertoires in cytomegalovirus infection. Antigens for these TCRs are unknown. TCRdb analysed the reads with MiXCR anew, one entry per CDR3 protein. Among roughly 990,000 distinct CDR3 sequences listed, around 32% were seen once. The sample in question was cultured CD8+ T cells from PBMCs, obtained from culture after CMV antigen stimulation. These TCRs come from a human donor in good health (CMV status not recorded). Some clones in this sample may be carry-over from other donors' samples.

V gene TRBV27 combines with J gene TRBJ1-1, with D tentatively TRBD1 (5 bases). The germline V gene encodes CDR1 MNHEY and CDR2 SMNVEV (reference sequence). This CDR3 is built from 14 residues. V shed 6 bases and J shed 0 bases, with 11 bases lying between them. The CDR3 nucleotides read TGTGCCAGCAGACCGACAGATTTGAACACTGAAGCTTTCTTT. It yields the protein CASRPTDLNTEAFF.

This clonotype was counted ten times or more. The rearrangement links TRBV12-3 or TRBV12-4 to TRBJ1-2, with unresolved D. The CDR3 is 14 amino acids. The V end was cut by 5 bases, the J end by 6 bases, with 16 bases between. CDR3 DNA: TGTGCCAGCAGTCCCACTCCTAATACCCATGGCTACACCTTC. This translates into CASSPTPNTHGYTF.

The V and J genes are TRBV27 and TRBJ2-3; D is unclear. The CDR3 extends over 13 amino acids. Looked up from germline, CDR1 is MNHEY and CDR2 is SMNVEV (reference sequence). The germline V and J ends were trimmed by 6 bases and 5 bases, with 12 bases remaining between them. Here the CDR3 reads CASSASAIDTQYF. The CDR3 nucleotides read TGTGCCAGCAGCGCCTCCGCTATAGATACGCAGTATTTT.

This clonotype came up once. The V and J genes are TRBV9 and TRBJ2-2, with D tentatively TRBD2 (6 bases). V lost 2 bases and J lost 2, with 16 bases in between. Germline lookup yields CDR1 SGDLS and CDR2 YYNGEE. This CDR3 contains 17 residues. The CDR3 spells CASSVHAGTPNTGELFF. The CDR3 bases are TGTGCCAGCAGCGTTCATGCCGGGACTCCAAACACCGGGGAGCTGTTTTTT.

CDR3 sequence: CASNLEGGTGGEQYF. In nucleotides, the CDR3 is TGTGCCAGCAACCTCGAAGGGGGGACAGGAGGCGAGCAGTACTTC. The chain has TRBV5-3 and TRBJ2-7; TRBD1 agrees at 8 bases. TRBV5-3 is treated as an ORF (open reading frame) with a function not yet certain. The CDR3 is 15 amino acids. The V and J ends lost 8 bases and 6 bases, in that order; junction bases with no gene match: 16.

The rearrangement uses TRBV3-1 and TRBJ1-1; a weak D match, TRBD1 (6 bases). Trimming took off 0 bases at V and 1 base at J, with 12 bases between the two ends. Germline-derived CDR1 and CDR2 are LGHDT and YNNKEL (reference sequence). The CDR3 loop spans 16 amino acids. CDR3: CASSQELQGRNTEAFF. The CDR3 nucleotides read TGTGCCAGCAGCCAAGAATTACAGGGCAGGAACACTGAAGCTTTCTTT. Together with reference TRBV3-1 and TRBJ1-1, the CDR3 gives the full variable domain: DTAVSQTPKYLVTQMGNDKSIKCEQNLGHDTMYWYKQDSKKFLKIMFSYNNKELIINETVPNRFSPKSPDKAHLNLHINSLELGDSAVYFCASSQELQGRNTEAFFGQGTRLTVV.

The chain joins TRBV4-1 to TRBJ2-1; D perhaps matches TRBD1 (6 bases). Trimming cost V 0 bases and J 2 bases, with 14 bases left between them. The CDR3 runs 17 residues. CDR1 is MGHRA and CDR2 is YSYEKL in the germline V gene. The CDR3 here is CASSQEFGRGPYNEQFF. The CDR3 nucleotides are TGCGCCAGCAGCCAAGAGTTTGGCAGGGGACCCTACAATGAGCAGTTCTTC.